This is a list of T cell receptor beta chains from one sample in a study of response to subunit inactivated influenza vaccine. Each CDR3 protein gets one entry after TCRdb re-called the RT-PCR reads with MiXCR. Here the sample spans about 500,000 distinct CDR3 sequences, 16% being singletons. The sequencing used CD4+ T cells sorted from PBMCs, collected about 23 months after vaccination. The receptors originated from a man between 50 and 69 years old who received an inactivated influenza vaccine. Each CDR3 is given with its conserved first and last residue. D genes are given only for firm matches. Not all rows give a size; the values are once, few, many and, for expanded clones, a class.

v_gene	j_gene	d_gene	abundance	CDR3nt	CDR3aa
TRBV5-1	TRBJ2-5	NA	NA	TGCGCCAGCAGCTTAGGATGGTACAATGGTCCACTAGCTTTGGGGGAGAGCCAGTACTTC	CASSLGWYNGPLALGESQYF
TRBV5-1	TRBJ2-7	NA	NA	TGCGCCAGCAGCGAACAACAGGGAGAGCAGTACTTC	CASSEQQGEQYF
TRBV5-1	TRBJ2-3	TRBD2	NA	TGCGCCAGCAGCCGGGGACTAGCGGGAGCGGAAGGTTCACAGTATTTT	CASSRGLAGAEGSQYF
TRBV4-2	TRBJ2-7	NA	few	TGTGCCAGCAGCCAAGGTGGCAGGGGACTTACCTACGAGCAGTACTTC	CASSQGGRGLTYEQYF
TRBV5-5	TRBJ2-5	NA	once	TGTGCCAGCACTAAAATCGCAGGGGAGACCCAGTACTTC	CASTKIAGETQYF
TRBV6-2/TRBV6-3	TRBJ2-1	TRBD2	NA	TGTGCCAGCAGTGACTTCCGGCGGGGGGCATACAATGAGCAGTTCTTC	CASSDFRRGAYNEQFF
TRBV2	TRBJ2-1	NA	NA	TGTGCCAGCAGTGAATTGAGGGGGGCCCGCAATGAGCAGTTCTTC	CASSELRGARNEQFF
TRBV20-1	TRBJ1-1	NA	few	TGCAGTGCTAGACGGGAGAACACTGAAGCTTTCTTT	CSARRENTEAFF
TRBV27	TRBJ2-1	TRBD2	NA	TGTGCCACAACTAGCGGGAGCCGGGAGTCCTACAATGAGCAGTTCTTC	CATTSGSRESYNEQFF
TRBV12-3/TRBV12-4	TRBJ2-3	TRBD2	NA	TGTGCCAGCAGCCCGGTTGGGGGGGGGGATACGCAGTATTTT	CASSPVGGGDTQYF
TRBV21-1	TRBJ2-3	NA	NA	TGTGCCAGCAGCAAAGTTTCCTGGGTTGGCACAGATACGCAGTATTTT	CASSKVSWVGTDTQYF
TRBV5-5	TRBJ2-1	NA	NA	TGTGCCAGCAGCGGGGGACCCGGTCAAGACAATGAGCAGTTCTTC	CASSGGPGQDNEQFF
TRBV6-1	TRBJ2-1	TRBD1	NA	TGTGCCAGCAGTGAACCGGGACAGGGGTCCCATGAGCAGTTCTTC	CASSEPGQGSHEQFF
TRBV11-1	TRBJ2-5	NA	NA	TGTGCCAGCAGCCAGACAGACCAAGAGACCCAGTACTTC	CASSQTDQETQYF
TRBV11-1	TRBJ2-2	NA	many	TGTGCCAGCAGCCCTTCCTGGTCAGACAGCGCGAACACCGGGGAGCTGTTTTTT	CASSPSWSDSANTGELFF
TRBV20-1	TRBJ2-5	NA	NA	TGCAGTGCGAGGACAGTGACTAAAGAGACCCAGTACTTC	CSARTVTKETQYF
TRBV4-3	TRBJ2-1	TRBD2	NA	TGCGCCAGCAGAAAGATAGCGGGAGTCCACGAGCAGTTCTTC	CASRKIAGVHEQFF
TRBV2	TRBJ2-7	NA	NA	TGTGCCAGCAGTTTCACTCAGAGCTACGAGCAGTACTTC	CASSFTQSYEQYF
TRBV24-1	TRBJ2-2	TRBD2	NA	TGTGCCACCAGTCGCGGGGGCACCGGGGAGCTGTTTTTT	CATSRGGTGELFF
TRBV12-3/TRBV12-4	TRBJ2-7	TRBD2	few	TGTGCCAGCACCCTTAGCGGGAGCAGGAACGAGCAGTACTTC	CASTLSGSRNEQYF
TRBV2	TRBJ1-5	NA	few	TGTGCCAGCAGTGAAGCGCTGAGGACCAGCAATCAGCCCCAGCATTTT	CASSEALRTSNQPQHF
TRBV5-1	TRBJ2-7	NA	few	TGCGCCAGCAGCCGGATGACCGGGACAAGCACCTACGAGCAGTACTTC	CASSRMTGTSTYEQYF
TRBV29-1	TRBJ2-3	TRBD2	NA	TGCAGCGTTGGGGAGGGCAGAACAGATACGCAGTATTTT	CSVGEGRTDTQYF
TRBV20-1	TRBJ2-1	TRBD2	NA	TGCAGTGCTAGGGCCCTAGCGGGAGGCTTCAATGAGCAGTTCTTC	CSARALAGGFNEQFF
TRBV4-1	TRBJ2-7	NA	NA	TGCGCCAGCAGCCAAGGTCAGGCTCAGTACTTC	CASSQGQAQYF
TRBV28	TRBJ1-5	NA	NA	TGTGCCAGCAGGACCCTAGGGGAGGTAGCTGGTCAGCCCCAGCATTTT	CASRTLGEVAGQPQHF
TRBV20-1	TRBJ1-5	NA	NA	TGCAGTGCTAGAGATCTCGGGGGGGTCAGTCAGCCCCAGCATTTT	CSARDLGGVSQPQHF
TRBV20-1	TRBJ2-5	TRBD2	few	TGCAGTGCTAGAGAGTACCTAGCGGGGGTGGAGACCCAGTACTTC	CSAREYLAGVETQYF
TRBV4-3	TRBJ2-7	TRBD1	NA	TGCGCCAGCAGCCATCTCGTTAGGACAGGGGTTTCCTACGAGCAGTACTTC	CASSHLVRTGVSYEQYF
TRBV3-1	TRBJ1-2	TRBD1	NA	TGTGCCAGCAGCTTCCGGACAGGGGGCTTTGGCTACACCTTC	CASSFRTGGFGYTF
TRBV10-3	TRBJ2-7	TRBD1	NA	TGTGCCATCAAGGGACAGGGGTCCGACGAGCAGTACTTC	CAIKGQGSDEQYF
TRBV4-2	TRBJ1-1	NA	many	TGTGCCAGCAATCCTGGGGGAGGTACGAACACTGAAGCTTTCTTT	CASNPGGGTNTEAFF
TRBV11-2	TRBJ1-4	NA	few	TGTGCCAGCAGCTTAGTTGGGGCTGAAAAACTGTTTTTT	CASSLVGAEKLFF
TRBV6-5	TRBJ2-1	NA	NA	TGTGCCAGCAGTTATACACCTGAAACCTACAATGAGCAGTTCTTC	CASSYTPETYNEQFF
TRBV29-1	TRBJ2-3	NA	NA	TGCAGCGTTGAAGGCGGGGAGAGCACAGATACGCAGTATTTT	CSVEGGESTDTQYF
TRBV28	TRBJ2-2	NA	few	TGTGCCAGCAGTTTATTGATTATCGCCGGGACAAACACCGGGGAGCTGTTTTTT	CASSLLIIAGTNTGELFF
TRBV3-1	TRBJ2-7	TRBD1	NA	TGTGCCAGCAGCCGATTCAGGGGGCATGGGATCTACGAGCAGTACTTC	CASSRFRGHGIYEQYF
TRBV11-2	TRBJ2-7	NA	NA	TGTGCCAGCGGACAGAGCACTAACTACGAGCAGTACTTC	CASGQSTNYEQYF
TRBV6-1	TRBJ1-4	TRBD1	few	TGTGCCAGCAGACCTCCCGGGACAGGGGGTGAAAAACTGTTTTTT	CASRPPGTGGEKLFF
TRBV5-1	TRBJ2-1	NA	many	TGCGCCAGCAGCTTGGCCGGGCAATCCTACAATGAGCAGTTCTTC	CASSLAGQSYNEQFF
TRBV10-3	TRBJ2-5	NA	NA	TGTGCCAACCATAACAGGAGCCAAGAGACCCAGTACTTC	CANHNRSQETQYF
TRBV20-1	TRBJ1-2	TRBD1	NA	TGCAGTGTTCAGGACAGGAGAGACTATGGCTACACCTTC	CSVQDRRDYGYTF
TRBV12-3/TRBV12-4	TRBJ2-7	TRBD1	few	TGTGCCAGCAGCCTCAGTTCACAGGGGGTCGCCTACGAGCAGTACTTC	CASSLSSQGVAYEQYF
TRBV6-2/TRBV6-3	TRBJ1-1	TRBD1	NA	TGTGCCAGCAGACAGGACAGGGGCGCTGAAGCTTTCTTT	CASRQDRGAEAFF
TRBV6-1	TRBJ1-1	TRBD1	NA	TGTGCCAGCAGGGTTAGACAGGGCAACACTGAAGCTTTCTTT	CASRVRQGNTEAFF
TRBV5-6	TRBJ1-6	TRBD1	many	TGTGCCAGCAGCTCCGGGACAGGTCTTCTTAATTCACCCCTCCACTTT	CASSSGTGLLNSPLHF
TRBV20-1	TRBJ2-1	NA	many	TGCAGTGCTAGAGGGGGTATGGCAGGGGCGCGCAATGAGCAGTTCTTC	CSARGGMAGARNEQFF
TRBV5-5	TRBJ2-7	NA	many	TGTGCCAGCAGCTTGGGTGGCACCTACTACGAGCAGTACTTC	CASSLGGTYYEQYF
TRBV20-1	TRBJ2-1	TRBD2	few	TGCAGTGCTAGAGATCTGGCTAGCGGATACAATGAGCAGTTCTTC	CSARDLASGYNEQFF
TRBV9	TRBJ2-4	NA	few	TGTGCCAGCAGCGTAGGTGGAGGGGCGAAAGCCAAAAACATTCAGTACTTC	CASSVGGGAKAKNIQYF
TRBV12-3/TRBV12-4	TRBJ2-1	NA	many	TGTGCCAGCAGCCGGCGGACCAGCGGGCCCTACAATGAGCAGTTCTTC	CASSRRTSGPYNEQFF
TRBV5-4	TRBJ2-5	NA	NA	TGTGCCAGCAGCATAACCGGGTCACAAGAGACCCAGTACTTC	CASSITGSQETQYF
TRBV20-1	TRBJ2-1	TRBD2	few	TGCAGTGCCAGGACTAGCGGGAGATACAATGAGCAGTTCTTC	CSARTSGRYNEQFF
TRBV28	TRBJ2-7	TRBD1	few	TGTGCCAGCAGTTTAGGGGACAGGCAGTACTTC	CASSLGDRQYF
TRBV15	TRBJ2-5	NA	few	TGTGCCACCAGCAGAGATCTAGAGACCCAGTACTTC	CATSRDLETQYF
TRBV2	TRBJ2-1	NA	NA	TGTGCCAGCACGAGACTAGTGTCTGTAAATGAGCAGTTCTTC	CASTRLVSVNEQFF